This TCR beta chain stems from a study of cytomegalovirus exposure and HLA in healthy donors. Regarding the study as a whole: Cytomegalovirus association was assigned to 150 to 200 TCR beta chains. Donors belonging to an Asian-associated ancestry cluster reportedly showed fewer N-insertions in productive TCRs than the approximately 680-donor mean, according to what a later analysis found.

CDR3 length equals 16 residues. CDR1 and CDR2 from the germline V gene are SGHAT and FQNNGV. J gave up 6 bases and V 5 bases, and 12 bases lay outside the gene matches. The primer mix had 60 Vbeta and 13 Jbeta primers. TCRdb's copy holds only in-frame clones and misses some; the assay was immunoSEQ multiplex PCR. In the table there are 100,000 to 150,000 clones, under 85% of which are singletons. Comment on this clone: Its target is not known.

This sequence originates from a woman aged 40 to 55 in good health and CMV-seropositive. The sequenced material came from PBMCs. This chain links TRBV11-2 with TRBJ2-3, with 9 bases fitting TRBD2. CDR3 amino acids: CASSPKLTSGSDTQYF. The CDR3 DNA sequence: TGTGCCAGCAGCCCTAAACTGACTAGCGGTAGTGATACGCAGTATTTT. Variable domain in full (rest from reference TRBV11-2 and TRBJ2-3): EAGVAQSPRYKIIEKRQSVAFWCNPISGHATLYWYQQILGQGPKLLIQFQNNGVVDDSQLPKDRFSAERLKGVDSTLKIQPAKLEDSAVYLCASSPKLTSGSDTQYFGPGTRLTVL.